The 6 T cell receptor beta chains presented below share a single source sample, sequenced in a study of T cells in Graves' hyperthyroidism and ophthalmopathy. From RNA transcripts, TCR beta CDR3 regions were amplified. The HTBI primer set was used in a first-round RT-PCR of the TCR CDR3. Each CDR3 protein is one row after TCRdb ran MiXCR on the multiplex PCR reads. The table shows hundreds of thousands of distinct CDR3 sequences, with around 15% occurring only once. Sequenced input: blood. These TCRs come from a woman aged 18-30 years with Graves' hyperthyroidism.

This clonotype was recorded many times. J is TRBJ1-5 and V is TRBV4-1; D is undetermined. V lost 3 bases and J 6 bases, leaving 15 bases between the germline ends. Germline assignment: CDR1 MGHRA and CDR2 YSYEKL. The CDR3 has 15 residues. CDR3 bases: TGCGCCAGCAGCCACGAAGGGCTAACGGGTCAGCCCCAGCATTTT. It translates to CASSHEGLTGQPQHF.

In the case of this clonotype: One junction end disagrees with the germline gene, perhaps due to a read error. This chain uses TRBV19 with TRBJ2-2, with 9 positions matching TRBD2. The CDR3 has 16 residues. Looked up from germline, CDR1 is LNHDA and CDR2 is SQIVND (reference sequence). The CDR3 region has the DNA TGTGTCAGTAGTCGGGCTAGCGGGATCAGGGCCGGGGAGCTGTTTTTT. It encodes CVSSRASGIRAGELFF.

The V and J genes are TRBV28 and TRBJ1-5, with D unclear. Trimming removed 9 bases at V and 7 bases at J, with 19 bases between. The CDR3 totals 14 residues. The germline V gene has CDR1 MDHEN and CDR2 SYDVKM. The CDR3 DNA is TGTGCCAGTAATATCTACCGGGCGGACCAGCCCCAGCATTTT. Protein product: CASNIYRADQPQHF. The variable domain in full, with the rest retrieved from reference TRBV28 and TRBJ1-5, is DVKVTQSSRYLVKRTGEKVFLECVQDMDHENMFWYRQDPGLGLRLIYFSYDVKMKEKGDIPEGYSVSREKKERFSLILESASTNQTSMYLCASNIYRADQPQHFGDGTRLSIL.

This clonotype has at least ten counts. The V gene is TRBV27, the J gene TRBJ2-7; 11 bases line up with TRBD2. In germline, CDR1 is MNHEY, CDR2 SMNVEV (reference sequence). J gave up 0 bases and V 7 bases, and 11 bases lay outside the gene matches. CDR3 length equals 17 residues. The CDR3 nucleotides read TGTGCCAGCACTCAGCGGGCTAGCGGGAGGAACTCCTACGAGCAGTACTTC. As protein: CASTQRASGRNSYEQYF.

Comment on this clonotype: A much larger clone differs by one base, so this may be a read error. V is TRBV18 and J is TRBJ1-6; D is perhaps TRBD1 (5 bases). The CDR3 covers 14 residues. CDR1 and CDR2 (germline): KGHSH, LQKENI. The CDR3 protein is CASPPSGFGSPLHF. The CDR3 coding sequence is TGTGCCAGCCCACCATCAGGGTTCGGTTCACCCCTCCACTTT.

The table lists this clonotype with a few counts. V usage is TRBV20-1 and J usage is TRBJ1-1; TRBD1 is a possible D gene (5 bases). The CDR3 runs 11 residues. V lost 0 bases, J lost 11 bases, and 10 bases lay in between. Germline CDR1 and CDR2: DFQATT and SNEGSKA (reference sequence). CDR3 loop: CSARDGAWAFF. Here the CDR3 DNA reads TGCAGTGCTAGAGATGGGGCGTGGGCTTTCTTT.